This entry lists 20 T cell receptor beta chains sequenced from one sample in a study of blood T cell repertoires in COVID-19. Libraries were prepared by immunoSEQ multiplex PCR; TCRdb keeps only in-frame clonotypes and omits some of them. The sample includes approximately 150,000 clones, 80% to 90% of them seen just once. Material: peripheral blood. These receptors were taken from an elderly woman with acute or convalescent COVID-19.

V is TRBV30 and J is TRBJ1-1, with D uncertain. Germline V gene sequence: CDR1 GTSNPN, CDR2 SVGIG (reference sequence). Trimming removed 2 bases at V and 1 base at J, with 11 bases between. The CDR3 extends over 14 amino acids. The CDR3 nucleotides read TGTGCCTGGAGTTTTGGGCAGCCGAACACTGAAGCTTTCTTT. It translates to CAWSFGQPNTEAFF.

The chain uses TRBV3-1 (or the pseudogene TRBV3-2) and TRBJ1-6, with 8 bases that match TRBD1. V trimming: 2 bases; J trimming: 6 bases; junction bases outside the gene matches: 6. CDR1 is LGHDT, CDR2 YNNKEL, per germline (reference sequence). The CDR3 extends over 16 amino acids. The CDR3 DNA sequence: TGTGCCAGCAGCCAAACTACAGGGGGAAGTAATTCACCCCTCCACTTT. As protein: CASSQTTGGSNSPLHF.

The chain links TRBV6-5 to TRBJ1-2; D remains unclear. CDR1 is MNHEY and CDR2 is SVGAGI in the germline V gene. CDR3 length equals 14 residues. Trimming stripped 2 bases from V and 6 bases from J, with 13 bases between. The CDR3 is CASSYHTESHGYTF. The CDR3 DNA is TGTGCCAGCAGTTACCATACAGAGTCCCATGGCTACACCTTC.

The V call is TRBV12-5, the J call TRBJ2-2, with 7 bases identical to TRBD1. Germline CDR1 is LGHNT and CDR2 is FRNRAP. The CDR3 has 15 residues. J gave up 1 base and V 1 base, and 0 bases lay outside the gene matches. The CDR3 region is CASGLGQGNTGELFF. CDR3 DNA sequence: TGTGCTAGTGGTTTGGGACAGGGGAACACCGGGGAGCTGTTTTTT. The whole variable domain, remainder taken from reference TRBV12-5 and TRBJ2-2, is DARVTQTPRHKVTEMGQEVTMRCQPILGHNTVFWYRQTMMQGLELLAYFRNRAPLDDSGMPKDRFSAEMPDATLATLKIQPSEPRDSAVYFCASGLGQGNTGELFFGEGSRLTVL.

The rearrangement joins TRBV2 to TRBJ1-3; D is ambiguous. V shed 3 bases and J shed 0 bases, with 9 bases lying between them. Germline lookup yields CDR1 SNHLY and CDR2 FYNNEI. The CDR3 totals 15 residues. CDR3 nucleotides: TGTGCCAGCAGTGAGGAGATCCTCTCTGGAAACACCATATATTTT. Amino acids: CASSEEILSGNTIYF.

This clone appeared a few times. The chain couples TRBV11-3 to TRBJ2-7, with a weak D call TRBD1 (6 bases). The germline CDR1 and CDR2 sequences are SGHNT and YENEEA. The CDR3 loop spans 13 amino acids. Between the trimmed V and J ends, which lost 5 bases and 6 bases, there was a span of 14 bases. The CDR3: CASSLNRAGEQYF. The CDR3 nucleotides are TGTGCCAGCAGCCTAAACAGGGCTGGCGAGCAGTACTTC. Together with reference TRBV11-3 and TRBJ2-7, the CDR3 gives the full variable domain: EAGVVQSPRYKIIEKKQPVAFWCNPISGHNTLYWYLQNLGQGPELLIRYENEEAVDDSQLPKDRFSAERLKGVDSTLKIQPAELGDSAVYLCASSLNRAGEQYFGPGTRLTVT.

V and J are TRBV6-1 and TRBJ1-1; D gene uncertain. The CDR3 runs 12 residues. The V end lost 1 base, the J end lost 7 bases, and 7 bases lay between the germline ends. The germline gives CDR1 MNHNS, CDR2 SASEGT. CDR3 nucleotide sequence: TGTGCCAGCAGTGAAGGACGGGGTGAAGCTTTCTTT. The encoded protein is CASSEGRGEAFF.

This clone has a single count. V and J are TRBV5-1 and TRBJ2-1; 8 nucleotides line up with TRBD1. The germline CDR1 and CDR2 sequences are SGHRS and YFSETQ. The V segment lost 0 bases and the J segment 4 bases; nucleotides outside the gene matches: 9. This CDR3 contains 17 residues. The CDR3, as DNA: TGCGCCAGCAGCTTGGGAACACGACAGGGGTCGTACAATGAGCAGTTCTTC. It is translated as CASSLGTRQGSYNEQFF.

This clone was picked up a small number of times. V gene TRBV2 combines with J gene TRBJ2-7, with 8 nucleotides matching TRBD2. CDR3 size: 14 residues. The V and J ends lost 4 bases and 5 bases, in that order; junction bases with no gene match: 7. Germline V gives CDR1 SNHLY, CDR2 FYNNEI. The CDR3 protein is CASSVQREYHEQYF. CDR3 nucleotides: TGTGCCAGCAGTGTACAGCGGGAGTACCACGAGCAGTACTTC.

DNA for the CDR3: TGTGCCAGTAGTATAGACGGTGGAGGGGCCTATGGCTACACCTTC. It is translated as CASSIDGGGAYGYTF. The V and J genes are TRBV19 and TRBJ1-2; a weak D match, TRBD1 (5 bases). Between the trimmed V and J ends, which lost 0 bases and 4 bases, there was a span of 12 bases. Looked up from germline, CDR1 is LNHDA and CDR2 is SQIVND (reference sequence). The CDR3 is 15 residues long.

This clone was seen a single time. V is TRBV6-1 and J is TRBJ2-2, with D maybe TRBD1 (5 bases). V lost 4 bases, J lost 1 base, and 13 bases lay in between. The germline gives CDR1 MNHNS, CDR2 SASEGT. This CDR3 has 16 residues. CDR3 region: CASSVLPDKNTGELFF. In nucleotides, the CDR3 is TGTGCCAGCAGTGTGCTCCCGGACAAGAACACCGGGGAGCTGTTTTTT.

V and J are TRBV29-1 and TRBJ2-5; possibly TRBD1 for D (5 bases). CDR1 is SQVTM, CDR2 ANQGSEA, per germline. This CDR3 has 13 residues. V was pared by 3 bases and J by 4 bases, with 12 bases between. The CDR3 DNA reads as TGCAGCGTTGACCAAGGGGCCGGAGAGACCCAGTACTTC. Residues: CSVDQGAGETQYF. Full variable domain (outside the CDR3, taken from reference TRBV29-1 and TRBJ2-5): SAVISQKPSRDICQRGTSLTIQCQVDSQVTMMFWYRQQPGQSLTLIATANQGSEATYESGFVIDKFPISRPNLTFSTLTVSNMSPEDSSIYLCSVDQGAGETQYFGPGTRLLVL.

Only a few counts were recorded for this clone. This chain uses TRBV6-1 with TRBJ2-3; maybe TRBD2 (6 bases). Germline V gene data show CDR1 as MNHNS and CDR2 as SASEGT. The CDR3 covers 13 residues. V was cut by 3 bases and J by 4 bases, with 8 bases left in between. CDR3 sequence: CASSDGGADTQYF. The CDR3 bases are TGTGCCAGCAGTGACGGGGGTGCAGATACGCAGTATTTT.

This chain connects TRBV5-1 to TRBJ2-7; D is undetermined. The germline CDR1 and CDR2 sequences are SGHRS and YFSETQ. CDR3 length equals 15 residues. The V end was cut by 4 bases, the J end by 2 bases, with 16 bases between. CDR3 residues: CASSLTNYGTYEQYF. CDR3 coding DNA: TGCGCCAGCAGCCTGACCAACTACGGAACCTACGAGCAGTACTTC.

This rearrangement joins TRBV28 to TRBJ2-1, with 9 bases fitting TRBD1. The V gene end was trimmed by 5 bases and the J gene end by 4 bases; junction bases not matched to a gene: 18. Germline V gene lookup returns CDR1 MDHEN and CDR2 SYDVKM. There are 19 residues in the CDR3. The CDR3 DNA reads as TGTGCCAGCAGTCCAGTGACAGGGGGGGGGTTTAATAATTACAATGAGCAGTTCTTC. Translated: CASSPVTGGGFNNYNEQFF.

The V gene is TRBV7-2, the J gene TRBJ2-1, with a possible D match to TRBD2 (5 bases). The CDR3 has 15 amino acids. The V gene's germline CDR1 is SGHTA and CDR2 FQGNSA. Trimming stripped 5 bases from V and 9 bases from J, with 20 bases between. In DNA form, the CDR3 reads TGTGCCAGCAGCCCTGCCGGGGTTACGGGTGGTGAGCAGTTCTTC. It specifies CASSPAGVTGGEQFF.

This rearrangement joins TRBV2 to TRBJ1-4, with TRBD1 identical over 8 bases. Germline lookup yields CDR1 SNHLY and CDR2 FYNNEI. With 5 bases clipped from V and 6 bases from J, the junction kept 5 bases outside the gene matches. The CDR3 loop spans 14 amino acids. The CDR3 protein is CASSRQGTDEKLFF. The CDR3, as DNA: TGTGCCAGCAGTCGACAGGGGACAGATGAAAAACTGTTTTTT.

This rearrangement joins TRBV7-9 to TRBJ2-7; 7 bases agree with TRBD2. V was pared by 1 base and J by 11 bases, with 5 bases of the junction left unmatched. The CDR3 is made up of 12 amino acids. Germline-derived CDR1 and CDR2 are SEHNR and FQNEAQ (reference sequence). The CDR3 DNA sequence: TGTGCCAGCAGCTTAGGGGCGGGGGTAAAGTACTTC. As protein: CASSLGAGVKYF.

The gene calls are TRBV4-1 and TRBJ2-7; 7 nucleotides match TRBD1. The CDR3 contains 13 residues. Germline assignment: CDR1 MGHRA and CDR2 YSYEKL. Trimming at V came to 4 bases and at J to 6 bases, leaving 6 bases not matched to a gene. The CDR3 DNA sequence: TGCGCCAGCAGCCGGGAGACAGGGATCGAGCAGTACTTC. It yields the protein CASSRETGIEQYF.

The chain links TRBV9 to TRBJ2-4; 7 bases fit TRBD2. After removal of 1 base from V and 8 bases from J, the junction contained 6 bases not matched to a gene. The germline V gene encodes CDR1 SGDLS and CDR2 YYNGEE. CDR3 length: 14 residues. CDR3 bases: TGTGCCAGCAGCGTACGAGTGGGAGGGGACATTCAGTACTTC. Residues: CASSVRVGGDIQYF.